This entry lists 4 T cell receptor beta chains sequenced from one sample in a study of cytomegalovirus exposure and HLA in healthy donors. Use of 60 Vbeta and 13 Jbeta primers characterized the PCR. The table came from immunoSEQ multiplex PCR; TCRdb's copy has only in-frame clones and leaves some out. The data contain about 130,000 clones, approximately 80% of them seen just once; the ten biggest clones take up 1.8%. The specimen sequenced was PBMCs. The receptor set was obtained from a female donor in good health and CMV-seropositive.

This rearrangement joins TRBV7-8 to TRBJ2-1, with 7 bases that match TRBD1. The CDR3 runs to 14 residues. V shed 7 bases and J 7 bases; nucleotides not matched to a gene: 10. In germline, CDR1 is SGHVS, CDR2 FQNEAQ. CDR3 region: CASTRQGSRNEQFF. CDR3 DNA: TGTGCCAGCACCAGACAGGGATCGAGGAATGAGCAGTTCTTC.

This chain links TRBV5-1 with TRBJ2-7; 9 nucleotides line up with TRBD1. Trimming took 5 bases from V and 0 from J; bases not matched to a gene: 6. The germline V gene has CDR1 SGHRS and CDR2 YFSETQ. The CDR3 has 15 amino acids. CDR3 sequence reads: CASRVWTGASYEQYF. The CDR3 DNA follows: TGCGCCAGCAGGGTTTGGACAGGGGCCTCCTACGAGCAGTACTTC.

A few counts support this clone. The chain joins TRBV25-1 to TRBJ2-2; 9 bases fit TRBD2. Germline lookup yields CDR1 MGHDK and CDR2 SYGVNS. This CDR3 spans 16 amino acids. V gave up 4 bases and J gave up 5 bases; unmatched junction bases: 8. The CDR3: CASSGNSGRGTGELFF. CDR3 DNA sequence: TGTGCCAGCAGTGGTAATAGCGGGAGAGGAACCGGGGAGCTGTTTTTT.

The chain uses TRBV5-1 and TRBJ2-7, with D possibly being TRBD1 (5 bases). Germline CDR1 and CDR2: SGHRS and YFSETQ. The CDR3 has 15 amino acids. With 7 bases removed from V and 2 bases from J, the gap between germline ends came to 19 bases. CDR3 in DNA: TGCGCCAGCGCAAATATCGGGCAGGGCACCTACGAGCAGTACTTC. Amino acids: CASANIGQGTYEQYF.